Following are 17 T cell receptor beta chains from one sample sequenced in a study of blood T cell repertoires in COVID-19. Libraries were prepared by immunoSEQ multiplex PCR; TCRdb keeps only in-frame clonotypes and omits some of them. This sample has about 98,000 clones, with more than 75% found just once. Sequencing was performed on peripheral blood. The source of these receptors is a man over 45 with acute or convalescent COVID-19.

This chain uses TRBV5-6 with TRBJ2-7, with 7 positions matching TRBD2. This CDR3 has 14 amino acids. The germline V gene has CDR1 SGHDT and CDR2 YYEEEE. The V gene end was trimmed by 6 bases and the J gene end by 4 bases; junction bases not matched to a gene: 10. For the CDR3, the DNA is TGTGCCAGCAAGGCGCGGGGGAGGAAGTACGAGCAGTACTTC. Translated, it gives CASKARGRKYEQYF.

This chain joins TRBV2 and TRBJ1-5, with a possible D match to TRBD1 (5 bases). This CDR3 is built from 14 residues. Germline assignment: CDR1 SNHLY and CDR2 FYNNEI. V was clipped by 6 bases and J by 2 bases, with 11 bases between them. CDR3 loop: CASRGGVGNQPQHF. CDR3 bases: TGTGCCAGCAGGGGGGGGGTTGGCAATCAGCCCCAGCATTTT. Looking up the rest from reference TRBV2 and TRBJ1-5 gives the full variable domain: EPEVTQTPSHQVTQMGQEVILRCVPISNHLYFYWYRQILGQKVEFLVSFYNNEISEKSEIFDDQFSVERPDGSNFTLKIRSTKLEDSAMYFCASRGGVGNQPQHFGDGTRLSIL.

The chain has TRBV27 and TRBJ2-7; the match to TRBD2 covers 8 bases. V lost 8 bases to trimming and J lost 5 bases; unmatched junction nucleotides: 2. The V gene's germline CDR1 is MNHEY and CDR2 SMNVEV (reference sequence). The CDR3 consists of 11 residues. DNA for the CDR3: TGTGCCAGCTTCGGGGGGGACGAGCAGTACTTC. It specifies CASFGGDEQYF.

The chain joins TRBV10-1 to TRBJ2-2, with 8 bases fitting TRBD1. V lost 6 bases, J lost 1 base, and 4 bases stayed unmatched. CDR3 length: 15 amino acids. Per the germline V gene, CDR1 is WNHNN and CDR2 is SYGVQD (reference sequence). The chain's CDR3 is CASSRGQGNTGELFF. In DNA, the CDR3 is TGCGCCAGCAGCCGAGGACAGGGGAACACCGGGGAGCTGTTTTTT.

The chain combines TRBV19 with TRBJ2-3; D might be TRBD1 (5 bases). V was cut by 2 bases and J by 0 bases, with 18 bases left in between. The CDR3 has 18 amino acids. CDR1 and CDR2 from the germline V gene are LNHDA and SQIVND (reference sequence). CDR3 residues: CASSISRHSGLSTDTQYF. The CDR3 DNA reads as TGTGCCAGTAGTATATCCCGACATTCAGGGCTGAGCACAGATACGCAGTATTTT.

The genes are TRBV5-1 and TRBJ2-7, with 12 positions matching TRBD1. Germline lookup yields CDR1 SGHRS and CDR2 YFSETQ. The CDR3 extends over 14 amino acids. The V and J ends lost 4 bases and 6 bases, in that order; junction bases with no gene match: 5. CDR3: CASSTGQGAVEQYF. In nucleotides, the CDR3 is TGCGCCAGCAGCACGGGACAGGGGGCGGTCGAGCAGTACTTC.

J is TRBJ1-1 and V is TRBV14; tentatively, D is TRBD1 (5 bases). CDR1 is SGHDN, CDR2 FVKESK, per germline. The CDR3 totals 16 residues. The V gene lost 1 base and the J gene lost 1 base, with 13 bases spanning the gap. CDR3 DNA sequence: TGTGCCAGCAGCCAAGGAGGCAGGGCGAGGAACACTGAAGCTTTCTTT. Its translation: CASSQGGRARNTEAFF. The full variable domain, its missing parts supplied by reference TRBV14 and TRBJ1-1, is EAGVTQFPSHSVIEKGQTVTLRCDPISGHDNLYWYRRVMGKEIKFLLHFVKESKQDESGMPNNRFLAERTGGTYSTLKVQPAELEDSGVYFCASSQGGRARNTEAFFGQGTRLTVV.

The chain links TRBV25-1 to TRBJ1-2; TRBD1 is a possible D gene (6 bases). V was clipped by 10 bases and J by 8 bases, with 26 bases between them. Germline V lookup: CDR1 MGHDK, CDR2 SYGVNS. CDR3 length equals 15 residues. The CDR3 reads CATEWGGSGGQGYTF. CDR3 sequence (DNA): TGTGCCACCGAGTGGGGGGGCTCGGGGGGCCAGGGCTACACCTTC.

The chain joins TRBV27 to TRBJ1-6, with TRBD1 as a possible D gene (5 bases). Trimming pared 5 bases from V and 7 bases from J, leaving 12 bases between. The CDR3 loop spans 14 amino acids. Per germline, CDR1 MNHEY and CDR2 SMNVEV (reference sequence). CDR3 coding DNA: TGTGCCAGCAGTCCGGCGGGGGGGAATTCACCCCTCCACTTT. Protein: CASSPAGGNSPLHF.

The chain joins TRBV3-1 (or the pseudogene TRBV3-2) to TRBJ1-2; no firm D call. Trimming shortened V by 1 base and J by 8 bases, and 8 bases separated the two germline ends. Germline CDR1 and CDR2: LGHDT and YNNKEL (reference sequence). This CDR3 comprises 12 residues. The DNA for the CDR3 is TGTGCCAGCAGCCAAGGGGGAGGCGGCTACACCTTC. It specifies CASSQGGGGYTF.

Turning to this clone: The identical CDR3 is also encoded by other nucleotide sequences in the sample. This chain uses TRBV18 with TRBJ2-1; 8 bases are a match to TRBD2. The CDR3 loop spans 16 amino acids. The germline CDR1 and CDR2 sequences are KGHSH and LQKENI. J gave up 0 bases and V 3 bases, and 4 bases lay outside the gene matches. The CDR3 spells CASSPGLAGSYNEQFF. CDR3 coding DNA: TGTGCCAGCTCACCGGGGCTAGCGGGCTCCTACAATGAGCAGTTCTTC. Full variable domain (rest looked up from reference TRBV18 and TRBJ2-1): NAGVMQNPRHLVRRRGQEARLRCSPMKGHSHVYWYRQLPEEGLKFMVYLQKENIIDESGMPKERFSAEFPKEGPSILRIQQVVRGDSAAYFCASSPGLAGSYNEQFFGPGTRLTVL.

This chain connects TRBV5-1 to TRBJ1-1; 10 bases agree with TRBD1. With 4 bases clipped from V and 5 bases from J, the junction kept 11 bases outside the gene matches. The germline CDR1 and CDR2 sequences are SGHRS and YFSETQ. This CDR3 has 16 residues. The CDR3 nucleotides read TGCGCCAGCAGCGGAGGGGACAGGGGTGATCGAACTGAAGCTTTCTTT. It codes for CASSGGDRGDRTEAFF.

The genes are TRBV18 and TRBJ2-7; the match to TRBD1 covers 7 bases. The V gene end was trimmed by 3 bases and the J gene end by 7 bases; junction bases not matched to a gene: 15. Germline V gene sequence: CDR1 KGHSH, CDR2 LQKENI. This CDR3 has 16 amino acids. The chain's CDR3 is CASSPRQGQVPKEQYF. CDR3 DNA sequence: TGTGCCAGCTCACCCAGACAGGGACAAGTCCCTAAGGAGCAGTACTTC.

This clone came up a few times. In nucleotides, the CDR3 is TGTGCCAGCAGCTTGAGGAGGATAGCGGAGAGCTACGAGCAGTACTTC. This gives the protein CASSLRRIAESYEQYF. The chain combines TRBV5-6 with TRBJ2-7; D is possibly TRBD2 (6 bases). Germline CDR1 SGHDT, CDR2 YYEEEE. The V gene lost 1 base and the J gene lost 3 bases, with 17 bases spanning the gap. The CDR3 extends over 16 amino acids.

The chain links TRBV21-1 to TRBJ1-3; the table's D gene call, TRBD1, was not cross checked with the DNA. TRBV21-1 has pseudogene status. This CDR3 comprises 18 residues. The CDR3, as DNA: TGTGCCAGCACCGAAAAGGGTGTTGGACAGAACTCTGGAAACACCATATATTTT. Translated: CASTEKGVGQNSGNTIYF.

The chain joins TRBV6-5 to TRBJ1-2; TRBD1 matches at 9 bases. Germline values: CDR1 MNHEY, CDR2 SVGAGI. CDR3 length: 15 residues. Trimming took 6 bases from V and 4 from J; bases not matched to a gene: 9. The CDR3 here is CASRRTGEEGYGYTF. The CDR3 bases are TGTGCCAGCAGACGGACAGGGGAAGAGGGCTATGGCTACACCTTC.

The CDR3 loop reads CASCPGVGNTIYF. Written as DNA, the CDR3 is TGTGCCAGCTGCCCCGGGGTCGGAAACACCATATATTTT. This chain links TRBV12-3 or TRBV12-4 with TRBJ1-3; D uncertain. The CDR3 consists of 13 residues. V was cut by 8 bases and J by 4 bases, with 12 bases left in between.